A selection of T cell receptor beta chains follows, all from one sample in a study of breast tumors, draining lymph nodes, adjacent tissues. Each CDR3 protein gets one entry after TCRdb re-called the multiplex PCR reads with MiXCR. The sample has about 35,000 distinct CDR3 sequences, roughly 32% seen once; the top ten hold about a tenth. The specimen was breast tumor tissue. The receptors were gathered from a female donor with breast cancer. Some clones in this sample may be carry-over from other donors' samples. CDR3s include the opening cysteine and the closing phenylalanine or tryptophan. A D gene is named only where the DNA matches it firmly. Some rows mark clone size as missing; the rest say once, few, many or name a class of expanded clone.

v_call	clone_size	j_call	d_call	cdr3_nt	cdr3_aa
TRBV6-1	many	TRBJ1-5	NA	TGTGCCAGCACCTACGGCAATCAGCCCCAGCATTTT	CASTYGNQPQHF
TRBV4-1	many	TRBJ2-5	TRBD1	TGCGCCAGCAGCCAAGCCGGGACAGGGTGGGAGACCCAGTACTTC	CASSQAGTGWETQYF
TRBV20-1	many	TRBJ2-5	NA	TGCAGTGCCCCGCTGACAGAACTACAAGAGACCCAGTACTTC	CSAPLTELQETQYF
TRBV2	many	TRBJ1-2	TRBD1	TGTGCCAGCAGACCCGGACAGGGCGGTGGCTACACCTTC	CASRPGQGGGYTF
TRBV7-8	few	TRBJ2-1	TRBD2	TGTGCCAGCAGCGGGACTAGCGGGGGCCGAGATGAGCAGTTCTTC	CASSGTSGGRDEQFF
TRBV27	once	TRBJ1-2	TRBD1	TGTGCCAGCAGAGGGGGCAAAAACTATAGCTACACCTTC	CASRGGKNYSYTF
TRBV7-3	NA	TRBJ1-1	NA	TGTGCCAGCAGCTTAACGGGAGGAGGGGGTACCAGCGCTGAAGCTTTCTTT	CASSLTGGGGTSAEAFF
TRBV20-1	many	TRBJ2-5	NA	TGCAGTGCTAGAGTTGGGGACTCACGGGCAGAGACCCAGTACTTC	CSARVGDSRAETQYF
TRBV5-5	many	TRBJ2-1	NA	TGTGCCAGCAGCTTGGAACCATACTCCTACAATGAGCAGTTCTTC	CASSLEPYSYNEQFF
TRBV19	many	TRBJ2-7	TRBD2	TGTGCCAGTAGTCCTCGGACTAGCATCTCCTACGAGCAGTACTTC	CASSPRTSISYEQYF
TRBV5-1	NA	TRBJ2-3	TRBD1	TGCGCCAGCAGCCCTACGGGACAGAACACAGATACGCAGTATTTT	CASSPTGQNTDTQYF
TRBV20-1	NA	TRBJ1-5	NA	TGCAGTGCTAATAAGGGCCCCTCGGAGCCCCAGCATTTT	CSANKGPSEPQHF
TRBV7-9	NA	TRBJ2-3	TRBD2	TGTGCCAGCAGCGTATCTAGCGGGACCGGCCCAGATACGCAGTATTTT	CASSVSSGTGPDTQYF
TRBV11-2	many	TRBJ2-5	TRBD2	TGTGCCAGCAGCTCACCAGGACTAGTGGTCGAGACCCAGTACTTC	CASSSPGLVVETQYF
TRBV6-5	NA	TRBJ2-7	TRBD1	TGTGCCAGCAACCTCTTTCCTCCGGGACAGGGGAGCGAGCAGTACTTC	CASNLFPPGQGSEQYF
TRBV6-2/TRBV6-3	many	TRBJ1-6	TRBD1	TGTGCCAGCAACTCTTACCGAACAGGGGCACCCCTCCACTTT	CASNSYRTGAPLHF
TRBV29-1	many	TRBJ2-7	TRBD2	TGCAGCGTCTCGACTAGCGGGAGGGGCGAGCAGTACTTC	CSVSTSGRGEQYF
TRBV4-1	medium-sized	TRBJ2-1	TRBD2	TGCGCCAGCAGCCAACCTCCGGGACTAGCGAGTAATGAGCAGTTCTTC	CASSQPPGLASNEQFF
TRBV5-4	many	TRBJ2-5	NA	TGTGCCAGCAGCTATGTGGGGCAAGAGACCCAGTACTTC	CASSYVGQETQYF
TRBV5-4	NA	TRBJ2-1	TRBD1	TGTGCCAGCAGCCTGGGACAGGATAGGTTCTTC	CASSLGQDRFF
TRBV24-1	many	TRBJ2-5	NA	TGTGCCACCAGTGATTTGCAAAGAGGACAAGAGACCCAGTACTTC	CATSDLQRGQETQYF
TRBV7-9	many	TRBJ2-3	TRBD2	TGTGCCAGCAGCCCGACACCTAGCGGGAGGTCCACAGATACGCAGTATTTT	CASSPTPSGRSTDTQYF
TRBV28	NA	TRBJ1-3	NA	TGTGCCAGCAGAGTCAGAGAACTTACCGGAAACACCATATATTTT	CASRVRELTGNTIYF
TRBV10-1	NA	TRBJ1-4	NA	TGCGCCAGCAGTGAGACTGGGGGTGAAAAACTGTTTTTT	CASSETGGEKLFF
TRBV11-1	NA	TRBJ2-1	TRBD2	TGTGCCAGCAGCTTATTAGCACTAGCGGGAGGGAATGAGCAGTTCTTC	CASSLLALAGGNEQFF
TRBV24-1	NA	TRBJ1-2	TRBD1	TGTGCCACCAGCGGGACAGGGGAAGGCTATGGCTACACCTTC	CATSGTGEGYGYTF
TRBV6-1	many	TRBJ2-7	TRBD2	TGTGCCAGCAGTAGAATTGGGACTAGCGGATTCTTCTACGAGCAGTACTTC	CASSRIGTSGFFYEQYF
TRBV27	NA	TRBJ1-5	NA	TGTGCCAGCAGTTTATCGGGTGGGGGGCGCTTTGGAAATCAGCCCCAGCATTTT	CASSLSGGGRFGNQPQHF
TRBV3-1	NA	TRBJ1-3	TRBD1	TGTGCCAGCAGCCAAGGGGACAGGGGAAACACCATATATTTT	CASSQGDRGNTIYF